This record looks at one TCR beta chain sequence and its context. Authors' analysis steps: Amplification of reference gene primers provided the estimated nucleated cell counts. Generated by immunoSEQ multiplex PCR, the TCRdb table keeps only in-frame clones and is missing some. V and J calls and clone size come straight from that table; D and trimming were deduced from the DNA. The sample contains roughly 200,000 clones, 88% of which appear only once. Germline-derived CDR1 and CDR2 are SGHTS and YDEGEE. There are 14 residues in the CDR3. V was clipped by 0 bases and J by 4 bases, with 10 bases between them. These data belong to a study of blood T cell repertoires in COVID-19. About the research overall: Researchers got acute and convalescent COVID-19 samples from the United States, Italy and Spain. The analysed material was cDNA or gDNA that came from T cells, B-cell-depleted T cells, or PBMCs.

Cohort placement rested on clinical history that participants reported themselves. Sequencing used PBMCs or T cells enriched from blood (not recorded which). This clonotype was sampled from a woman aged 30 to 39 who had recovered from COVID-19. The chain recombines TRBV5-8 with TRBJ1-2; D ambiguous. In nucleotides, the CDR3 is TGTGCCAGCAGCTTGGCCCCAGGAACCTATGGCTACACCTTC. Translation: CASSLAPGTYGYTF. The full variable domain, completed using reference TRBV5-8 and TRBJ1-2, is EAGVTQSPTHLIKTRGQQATLRCSPISGHTSVYWYQQALGLGLQFLLWYDEGEERNRGNFPPRFSGRQFPNYSSELNVNALELEDSALYLCASSLAPGTYGYTFGSGTRLTVV.